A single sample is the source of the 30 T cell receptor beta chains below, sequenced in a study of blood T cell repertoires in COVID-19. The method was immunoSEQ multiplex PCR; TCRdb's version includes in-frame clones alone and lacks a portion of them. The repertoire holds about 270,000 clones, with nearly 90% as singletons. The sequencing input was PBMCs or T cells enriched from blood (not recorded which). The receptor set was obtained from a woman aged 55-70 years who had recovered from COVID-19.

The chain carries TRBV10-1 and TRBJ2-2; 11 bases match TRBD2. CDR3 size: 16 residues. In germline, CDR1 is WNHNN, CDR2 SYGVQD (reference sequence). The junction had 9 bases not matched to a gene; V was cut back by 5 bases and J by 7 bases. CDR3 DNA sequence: TGCGCCAGCAGTTCGGCTCTAGCGGGAGGAAGCGGGGAGCTGTTTTTT. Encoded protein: CASSSALAGGSGELFF.

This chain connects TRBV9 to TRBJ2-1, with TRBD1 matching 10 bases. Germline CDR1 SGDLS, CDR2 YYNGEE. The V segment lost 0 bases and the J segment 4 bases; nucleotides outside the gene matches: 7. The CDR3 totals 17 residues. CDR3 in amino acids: CASSVAFGDRGYNEQFF. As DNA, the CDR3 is TGTGCCAGCAGCGTAGCATTCGGGGACAGGGGTTACAATGAGCAGTTCTTC. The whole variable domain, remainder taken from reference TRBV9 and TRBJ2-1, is DSGVTQTPKHLITATGQRVTLRCSPRSGDLSVYWYQQSLDQGLQFLIQYYNGEERAKGNILERFSAQQFPDLHSELNLSSLELGDSALYFCASSVAFGDRGYNEQFFGPGTRLTVL.

The CDR3 is CASSNSGLGETQYF. For the CDR3, the DNA is TGCGCCAGCAGCAATAGCGGGTTGGGTGAGACCCAGTACTTC. This chain links TRBV5-1 with TRBJ2-5; 7 bases match TRBD2. In germline, CDR1 is SGHRS, CDR2 YFSETQ. The junction had 8 bases not matched to a gene; V was cut back by 4 bases and J by 5 bases. The CDR3 totals 14 residues.

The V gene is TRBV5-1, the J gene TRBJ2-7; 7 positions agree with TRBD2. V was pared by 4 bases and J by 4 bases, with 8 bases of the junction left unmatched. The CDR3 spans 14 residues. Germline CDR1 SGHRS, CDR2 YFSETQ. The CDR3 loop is CASSTGLPPYEQYF. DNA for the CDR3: TGCGCCAGCAGCACGGGACTACCACCTTACGAGCAGTACTTC.

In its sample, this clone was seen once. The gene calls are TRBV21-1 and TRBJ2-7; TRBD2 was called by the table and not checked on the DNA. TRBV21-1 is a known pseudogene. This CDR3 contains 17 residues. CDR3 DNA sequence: TGTGCCAGCAGCGTCCGGACTAGCGGGAAAGTCTGGCACGAGCAGTACTTC. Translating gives CASSVRTSGKVWHEQYF.

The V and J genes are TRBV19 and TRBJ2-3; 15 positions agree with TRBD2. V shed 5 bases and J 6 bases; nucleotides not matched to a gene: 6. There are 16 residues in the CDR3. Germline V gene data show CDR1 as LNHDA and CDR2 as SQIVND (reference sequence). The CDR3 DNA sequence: TGTGCCAGTAGTTTCGGACTAGCGGGGGGGCTTGATACGCAGTATTTT. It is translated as CASSFGLAGGLDTQYF.

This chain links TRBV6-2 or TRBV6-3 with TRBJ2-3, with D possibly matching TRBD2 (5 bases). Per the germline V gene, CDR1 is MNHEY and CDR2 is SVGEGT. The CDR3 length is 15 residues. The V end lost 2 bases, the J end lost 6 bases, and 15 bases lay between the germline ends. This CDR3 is CASSYGTLSGDTQYF. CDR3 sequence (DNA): TGTGCCAGCAGTTACGGCACCCTGTCGGGGGATACGCAGTATTTT.

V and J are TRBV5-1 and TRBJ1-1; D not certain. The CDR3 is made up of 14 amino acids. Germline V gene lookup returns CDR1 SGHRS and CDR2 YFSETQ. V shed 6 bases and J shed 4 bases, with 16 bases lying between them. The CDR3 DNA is TGCGCCAGCAACAGAACCCCCGGAGGCACTGAAGCTTTCTTT. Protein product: CASNRTPGGTEAFF.

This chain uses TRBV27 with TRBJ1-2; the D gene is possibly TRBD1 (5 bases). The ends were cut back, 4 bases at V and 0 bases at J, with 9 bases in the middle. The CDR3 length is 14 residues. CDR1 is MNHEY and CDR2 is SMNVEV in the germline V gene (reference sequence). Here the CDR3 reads CASSWGGANYGYTF. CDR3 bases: TGTGCCAGCAGTTGGGGCGGGGCTAACTATGGCTACACCTTC.

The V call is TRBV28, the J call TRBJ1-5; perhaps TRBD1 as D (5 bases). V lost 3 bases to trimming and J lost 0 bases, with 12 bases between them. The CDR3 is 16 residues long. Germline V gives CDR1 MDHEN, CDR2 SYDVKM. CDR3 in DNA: TGTGCCAGCAGTTTGGGGCAGATGCTTAGCAATCAGCCCCAGCATTTT. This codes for CASSLGQMLSNQPQHF.

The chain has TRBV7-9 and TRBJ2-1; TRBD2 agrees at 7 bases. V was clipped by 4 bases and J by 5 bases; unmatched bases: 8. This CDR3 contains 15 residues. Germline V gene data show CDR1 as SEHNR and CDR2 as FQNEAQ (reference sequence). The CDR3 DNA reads TGTGCCAGCAGCTGGAGAAGGGACTACAACAATGAGCAGTTCTTC. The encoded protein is CASSWRRDYNNEQFF. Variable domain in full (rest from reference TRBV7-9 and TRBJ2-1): DTGVSQNPRHKITKRGQNVTFRCDPISEHNRLYWYRQTLGQGPEFLTYFQNEAQLEKSRLLSDRFSAERPKGSFSTLEIQRTEQGDSAMYLCASSWRRDYNNEQFFGPGTRLTVL.

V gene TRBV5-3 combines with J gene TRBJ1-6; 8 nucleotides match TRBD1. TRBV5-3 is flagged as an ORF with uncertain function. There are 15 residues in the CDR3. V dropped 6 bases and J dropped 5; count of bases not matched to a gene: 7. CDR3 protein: CARKDREGDNSPLHF. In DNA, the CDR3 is TGTGCCAGAAAGGACAGGGAGGGAGATAATTCACCCCTCCACTTT.

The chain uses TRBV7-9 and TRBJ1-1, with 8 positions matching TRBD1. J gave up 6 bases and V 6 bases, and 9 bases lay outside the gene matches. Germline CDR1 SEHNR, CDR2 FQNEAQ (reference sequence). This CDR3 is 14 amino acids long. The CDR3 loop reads CASRGQGGVAEAFF. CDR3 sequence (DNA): TGTGCCAGCAGAGGACAGGGAGGGGTCGCTGAAGCTTTCTTT.

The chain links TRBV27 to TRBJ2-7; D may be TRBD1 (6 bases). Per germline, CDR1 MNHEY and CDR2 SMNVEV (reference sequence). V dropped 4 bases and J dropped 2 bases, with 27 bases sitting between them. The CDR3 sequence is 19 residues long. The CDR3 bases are TGTGCCAGCAGTTACCGAATGACCGCGACAGGCCTAATTACCTACGAGCAGTACTTC. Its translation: CASSYRMTATGLITYEQYF.

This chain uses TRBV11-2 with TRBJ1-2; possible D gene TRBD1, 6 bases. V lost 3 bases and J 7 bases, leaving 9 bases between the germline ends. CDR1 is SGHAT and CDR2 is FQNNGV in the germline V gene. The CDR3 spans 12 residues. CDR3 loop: CASSFTGSGYTF. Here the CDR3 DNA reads TGTGCCAGCAGCTTTACAGGGTCTGGCTACACCTTC.

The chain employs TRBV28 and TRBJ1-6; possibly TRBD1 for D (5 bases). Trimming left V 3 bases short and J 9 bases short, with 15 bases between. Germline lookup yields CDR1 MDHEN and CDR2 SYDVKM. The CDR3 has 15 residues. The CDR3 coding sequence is TGTGCCAGCAGTTTTCGGGGGGATCCCCTTTCACCCCTCCACTTT. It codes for CASSFRGDPLSPLHF.

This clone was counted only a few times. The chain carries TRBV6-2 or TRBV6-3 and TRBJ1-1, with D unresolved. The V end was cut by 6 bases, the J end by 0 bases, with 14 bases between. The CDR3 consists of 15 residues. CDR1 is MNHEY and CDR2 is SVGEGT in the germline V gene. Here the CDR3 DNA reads TGTGCCAGCAGCCCGACAAACCAGTTGAACACTGAAGCTTTCTTT. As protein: CASSPTNQLNTEAFF.

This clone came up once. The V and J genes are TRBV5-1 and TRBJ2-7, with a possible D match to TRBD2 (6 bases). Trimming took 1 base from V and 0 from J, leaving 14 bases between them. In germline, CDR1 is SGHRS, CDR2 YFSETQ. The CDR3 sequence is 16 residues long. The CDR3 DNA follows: TGCGCCAGCAGCTTGAATATGGGAGGAGGCTCCTACGAGCAGTACTTC. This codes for CASSLNMGGGSYEQYF.

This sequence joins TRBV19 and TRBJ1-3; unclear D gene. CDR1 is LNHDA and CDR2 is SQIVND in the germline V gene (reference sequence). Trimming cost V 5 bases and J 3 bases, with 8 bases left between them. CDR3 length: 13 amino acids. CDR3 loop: CASSRGGGNTIYF. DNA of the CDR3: TGTGCCAGTAGTCGGGGAGGTGGAAACACCATATATTTT.

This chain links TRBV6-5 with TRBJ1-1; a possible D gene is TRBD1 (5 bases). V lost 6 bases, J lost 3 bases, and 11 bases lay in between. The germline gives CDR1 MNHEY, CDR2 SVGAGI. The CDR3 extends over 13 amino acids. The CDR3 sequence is CASSGWGDTEAFF. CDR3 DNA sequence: TGTGCCAGCAGCGGGTGGGGGGACACTGAAGCTTTCTTT.

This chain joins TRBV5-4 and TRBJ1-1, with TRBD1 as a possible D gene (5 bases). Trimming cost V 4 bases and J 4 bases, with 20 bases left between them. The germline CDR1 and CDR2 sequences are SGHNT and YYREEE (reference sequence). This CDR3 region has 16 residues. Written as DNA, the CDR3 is TGTGCCAGCAGCCGATACGCGTGGGGCCTGGGCACTGAAGCTTTCTTT. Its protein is CASSRYAWGLGTEAFF.

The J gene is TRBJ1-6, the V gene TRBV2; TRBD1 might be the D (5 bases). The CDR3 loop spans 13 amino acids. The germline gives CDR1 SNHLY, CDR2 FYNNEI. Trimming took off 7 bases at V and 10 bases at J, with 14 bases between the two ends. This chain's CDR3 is CASTREVNSPLHF. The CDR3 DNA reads TGTGCCAGCACCAGGGAGGTTAACTCACCCCTCCACTTT.

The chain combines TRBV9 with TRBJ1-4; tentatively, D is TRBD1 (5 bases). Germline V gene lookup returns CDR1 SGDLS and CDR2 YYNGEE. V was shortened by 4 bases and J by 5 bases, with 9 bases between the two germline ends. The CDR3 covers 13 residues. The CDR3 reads CASSRQLNEKLFF. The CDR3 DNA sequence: TGTGCCAGCAGCCGACAGCTGAATGAAAAACTGTTTTTT.

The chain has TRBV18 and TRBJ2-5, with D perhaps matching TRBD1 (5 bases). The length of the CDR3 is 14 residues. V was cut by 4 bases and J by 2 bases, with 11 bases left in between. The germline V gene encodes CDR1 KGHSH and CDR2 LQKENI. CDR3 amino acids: CASSRDRGQETQYF. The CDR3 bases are TGTGCCAGCTCACGGGATAGGGGTCAAGAGACCCAGTACTTC.

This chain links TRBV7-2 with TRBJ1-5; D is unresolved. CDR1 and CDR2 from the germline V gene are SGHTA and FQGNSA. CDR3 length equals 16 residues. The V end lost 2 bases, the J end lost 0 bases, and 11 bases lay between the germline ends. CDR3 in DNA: TGTGCCAGCAGCTTAAAGGCGGATTATAGCAATCAGCCCCAGCATTTT. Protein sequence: CASSLKADYSNQPQHF.

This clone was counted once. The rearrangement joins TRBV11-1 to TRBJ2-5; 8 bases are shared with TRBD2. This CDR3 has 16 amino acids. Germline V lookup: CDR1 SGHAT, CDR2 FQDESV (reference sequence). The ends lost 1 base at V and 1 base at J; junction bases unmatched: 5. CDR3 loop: CASSLDPSGPQETQYF. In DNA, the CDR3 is TGTGCCAGCAGCTTAGATCCTAGCGGGCCCCAAGAGACCCAGTACTTC.

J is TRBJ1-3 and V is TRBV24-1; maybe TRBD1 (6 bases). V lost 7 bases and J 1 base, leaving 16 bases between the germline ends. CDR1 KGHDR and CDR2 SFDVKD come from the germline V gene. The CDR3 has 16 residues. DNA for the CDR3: TGTGCCACCAGCCCTAGGACAGTGAATTCTGGAAACACCATATATTTT. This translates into CATSPRTVNSGNTIYF.

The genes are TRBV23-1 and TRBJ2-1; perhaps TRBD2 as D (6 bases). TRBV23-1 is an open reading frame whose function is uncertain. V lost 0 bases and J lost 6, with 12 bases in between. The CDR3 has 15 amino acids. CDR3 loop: CASSQSGTLINEQFF. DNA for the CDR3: TGCGCCAGCAGTCAATCTGGGACTTTAATCAATGAGCAGTTCTTC.

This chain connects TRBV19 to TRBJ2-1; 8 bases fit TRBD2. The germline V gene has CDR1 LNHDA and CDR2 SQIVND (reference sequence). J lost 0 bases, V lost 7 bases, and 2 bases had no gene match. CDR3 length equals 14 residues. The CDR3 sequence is CASTGGSSYNEQFF. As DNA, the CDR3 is TGTGCCAGTACGGGGGGGAGCTCCTACAATGAGCAGTTCTTC. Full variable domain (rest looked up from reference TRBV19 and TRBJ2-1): DGGITQSPKYLFRKEGQNVTLSCEQNLNHDAMYWYRQDPGQGLRLIYYSQIVNDFQKGDIAEGYSVSREKKESFPLTVTSAQKNPTAFYLCASTGGSSYNEQFFGPGTRLTVL.

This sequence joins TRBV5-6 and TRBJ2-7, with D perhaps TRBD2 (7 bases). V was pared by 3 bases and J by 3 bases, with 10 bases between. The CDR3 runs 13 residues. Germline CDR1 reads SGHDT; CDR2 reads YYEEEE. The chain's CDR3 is CASSWGGGYEQYF. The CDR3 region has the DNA TGTGCCAGCAGCTGGGGAGGGGGCTACGAGCAGTACTTC.